This T cell receptor beta chain came from a study of control samples from healthy donors and cancer patients. Method: immunoSEQ multiplex PCR; TCRdb's copy keeps in-frame clones and lacks some. The data hold about 160,000 clones, with approximately 90% observed a single time. The CDR3 covers 16 residues. Trimming stripped 2 bases from V and 1 base from J, with 12 bases between. Germline values: CDR1 SGHNT, CDR2 YYREEE (reference sequence). Sample: blood. The rearrangement links TRBV5-4 to TRBJ2-2, with unresolved D. The receptor's source is a man in his thirties or forties in good health. CDR3 sequence: CASSFRSTKNTGELFF. CDR3 sequence (DNA): TGTGCCAGCAGCTTCCGAAGCACTAAGAACACCGGGGAGCTGTTTTTT.